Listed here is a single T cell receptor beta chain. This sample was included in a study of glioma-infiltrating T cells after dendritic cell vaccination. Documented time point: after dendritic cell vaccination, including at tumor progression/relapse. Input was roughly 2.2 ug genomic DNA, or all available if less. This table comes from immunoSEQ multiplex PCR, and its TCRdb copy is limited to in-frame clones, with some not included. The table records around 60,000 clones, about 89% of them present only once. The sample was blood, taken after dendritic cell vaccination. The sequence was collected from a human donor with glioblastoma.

CDR3 coding DNA: TGCGCCAGCAACTACCGGACAGGGGGCAGCACAGATACGCAGTATTTT. It is translated as CASNYRTGGSTDTQYF. The gene calls are TRBV5-1 and TRBJ2-3; 11 bases match TRBD1. The CDR3 runs 16 residues. Trimming took 6 bases from V and 0 from J; bases not matched to a gene: 6. Germline V gene sequence: CDR1 SGHRS, CDR2 YFSETQ. The complete variable domain, with remaining parts taken from reference TRBV5-1 and TRBJ2-3, reads KAGVTQTPRYLIKTRGQQVTLSCSPISGHRSVSWYQQTPGQGLQFLFEYFSETQRNKGNFPGRFSGRQFSNSRSEMNVSTLELGDSALYLCASNYRTGGSTDTQYFGPGTRLTVL.